These 24 T cell receptor beta chains originate from one sample sequenced in a study of T cells in Graves' hyperthyroidism and ophthalmopathy (dated by TCRdb to the late 2010s). Receptor libraries were prepared by multiplex PCR. Sequencing took place on an Illumina HiSeq 2000. The TCR beta CDR3 regions were amplified from RNA transcripts. The TCR CDR3 was subjected to a first round of RT-PCR using the HTBI primer set and the Qiagen OneStep RT-PCR kit. Clones were called with MiXCR by TCRdb after fastp trimmed the public reads at Q25, and only in-frame beta chains were retained. CDR3 protein sequences are deduplicated, and each keeps its most common genes and DNA. In all, the sample holds almost 350,000 distinct CDR3 sequences, and around a sixth of those were seen once. Roughly a sixth of the sample is held by the ten biggest clonotypes. The sample was blood. Receptor source: a middle-aged woman with Graves' ophthalmopathy.

This clonotype appeared many times. The gene calls are TRBV11-2 and TRBJ2-7, with 10 bases identical to TRBD2. The CDR3 extends over 17 amino acids. V dropped 2 bases and J dropped 5; count of bases not matched to a gene: 12. Germline V CDR1 and CDR2: SGHAT, FQNNGV. Here the CDR3 reads CASSLTDGWLAGDEQYF. The CDR3 DNA reads TGTGCCAGCAGCTTAACCGACGGCTGGCTAGCGGGAGACGAGCAGTACTTC.

The table lists this clonotype with many counts. The gene calls are TRBV19 and TRBJ2-1; no clear D. This CDR3 is 14 amino acids long. Per germline, CDR1 LNHDA and CDR2 SQIVND (reference sequence). Deletions cut 3 bases from V and 1 base from J, with 7 bases between. The CDR3 loop reads CASSIGVSYNEQFF. The CDR3 bases are TGTGCCAGTAGTATCGGAGTTTCCTACAATGAGCAGTTCTTC. Complete variable domain (other parts from reference TRBV19 and TRBJ2-1): DGGITQSPKYLFRKEGQNVTLSCEQNLNHDAMYWYRQDPGQGLRLIYYSQIVNDFQKGDIAEGYSVSREKKESFPLTVTSAQKNPTAFYLCASSIGVSYNEQFFGPGTRLTVL.

This clonotype was detected many times. The V call is TRBV24-1, the J call TRBJ2-7; a possible D gene is TRBD2 (5 bases). V shed 3 bases and J shed 12 bases, with 17 bases lying between them. Germline V gene data show CDR1 as KGHDR and CDR2 as SFDVKD. This CDR3 comprises 13 residues. The CDR3 DNA reads as TGTGCCACCAGTGATGATCGGGGATGGGTTACGTACTTC. Its translation: CATSDDRGWVTYF.

At least ten counts were recorded for this clonotype. The V call is TRBV4-1, the J call TRBJ2-2, with D perhaps matching TRBD1 (5 bases). CDR1 and CDR2 (germline): MGHRA, YSYEKL. V gave up 7 bases and J gave up 0 bases, with 18 bases separating them. The CDR3 contains 17 residues. The CDR3: CASKPAQGNSNTGELFF. For the CDR3, the DNA is TGCGCCAGCAAACCAGCCCAGGGAAATTCGAACACCGGGGAGCTGTTTTTT.

This clonotype came up many times. This sequence joins TRBV20-1 and TRBJ2-4, with 11 nucleotides matching TRBD2. Germline CDR1 is DFQATT and CDR2 is SNEGSKA (reference sequence). The CDR3 length is 16 residues. J gave up 1 base and V 6 bases, and 8 bases lay outside the gene matches. DNA of the CDR3: TGCAGTGCCCTACCTCCTAGCGGGAGGGCCAAAAACATTCAGTACTTC. Translating it yields CSALPPSGRAKNIQYF.

In its sample, this clonotype was seen many times. This chain uses TRBV6-5 with TRBJ2-7; D remains ambiguous. The CDR3 has 16 residues. The V and J ends lost 3 bases and 7 bases respectively, with 22 bases between them. Germline CDR1 reads MNHEY; CDR2 reads SVGAGI. The CDR3 spells CASSYVAVPKIQEQYF. CDR3 coding DNA: TGTGCCAGCAGTTATGTGGCAGTTCCTAAGATTCAGGAGCAGTACTTC.

This clonotype was seen many times. The chain employs TRBV7-2 and TRBJ2-7, with D possibly matching TRBD1 (5 bases). The V gene's germline CDR1 is SGHTA and CDR2 FQGNSA. This CDR3 is 15 amino acids long. Trimming took 0 bases from V and 5 from J, leaving 14 bases between them. The CDR3 reads CASSLARVGSNEQYF. The CDR3 DNA reads as TGTGCCAGCAGCTTAGCCAGGGTAGGGTCCAACGAGCAGTACTTC.

This clonotype was found many times. The V and J genes are TRBV5-1 and TRBJ1-1; D is unclear. CDR1 and CDR2 from the germline V gene are SGHRS and YFSETQ. The CDR3 totals 14 residues. Trimming cost V 3 bases and J 0 bases, with 9 bases left between them. CDR3: CASSYRDLNTEAFF. In DNA, the CDR3 is TGCGCCAGCAGCTACCGGGATTTGAACACTGAAGCTTTCTTT.

This clonotype was counted only a few times. The chain employs TRBV30 and TRBJ1-1, with TRBD1 matching 7 bases. This CDR3 is built from 14 residues. Germline values: CDR1 GTSNPN, CDR2 SVGIG (reference sequence). After removal of 3 bases from V and 1 base from J, the junction contained 5 bases not matched to a gene. In DNA form, the CDR3 reads TGTGCCTGGAGAAACAGGGGAGGGAACACTGAAGCTTTCTTT. Encoded protein: CAWRNRGGNTEAFF.

This clonotype was counted many times. This chain uses TRBV12-3 or TRBV12-4 with TRBJ2-5; 12 nucleotides agree with TRBD1. The CDR3 has 15 residues. Trimming took 3 bases from V and 6 from J; bases not matched to a gene: 5. CDR3 residues: CASSFGTGGGKTQYF. The CDR3 DNA follows: TGTGCCAGCAGTTTTGGGACAGGGGGCGGGAAGACCCAGTACTTC.

This clonotype was seen at least ten times. The conserved closing phenylalanine or tryptophan is absent in this CDR3, likely reflecting a read error. Because the CDR3's place on the DNA is in doubt, the DNA is left out and the CDR3 is given as listed by TCRdb. The rearrangement links TRBV7-8 to TRBJ2-7; the table gives TRBD2 as D, unverified against the DNA. With termini counted, the CDR3 has 14 amino acids. Germline CDR1 and CDR2: SGHVS and FQNEAQ. CDR3 sequence reads: CASSQTRLAGENLL.

This clonotype was seen repeatedly, ten times or more. The gene calls are TRBV25-1 and TRBJ1-1, with D possibly matching TRBD1 (5 bases). This CDR3 has 14 residues. In germline, CDR1 is MGHDK, CDR2 SYGVNS. The germline V and J ends were trimmed by 0 bases and 4 bases, with 9 bases remaining between them. The CDR3 protein is CASSEYLGATEAFF. In DNA, the CDR3 is TGTGCCAGCAGTGAATATCTCGGGGCCACTGAAGCTTTCTTT.

This clonotype occurred many times. This chain's CDR3 is CAWSHMVDRGQPQHF. In DNA, the CDR3 is TGTGCCTGGAGTCACATGGTCGACAGGGGTCAGCCCCAGCATTTT. This rearrangement joins TRBV30 to TRBJ1-5; TRBD1 agrees at 8 bases. V shed 2 bases and J 6 bases; nucleotides not matched to a gene: 9. Germline V gene sequence: CDR1 GTSNPN, CDR2 SVGIG (reference sequence). The CDR3 extends over 15 amino acids. Drawing the rest from reference TRBV30 and TRBJ1-5, the complete variable domain is SQTIHQWPATLVQPVGSPLSLECTVEGTSNPNLYWYRQAAGRGLQLLFYSVGIGQISSEVPQNLSASRPQDRQFILSSKKLLLSDSGFYLCAWSHMVDRGQPQHFGDGTRLSIL.

This clonotype was seen repeatedly, ten times or more. The rearrangement uses TRBV6-1 and TRBJ2-2; no clear D. Per germline, CDR1 MNHNS and CDR2 SASEGT. Trimming took 6 bases from V and 6 from J, leaving 8 bases between them. The CDR3 totals 12 residues. CDR3 residues: CASSPAPGELFF. For the CDR3, the DNA is TGTGCCAGCAGCCCAGCTCCCGGGGAGCTGTTTTTT.

This clonotype has ten or more counts. In DNA form, the CDR3 reads TGCAGAGTCGCAGGACAGTCAAACTATGGCTACACCTTC. Translating it yields CRVAGQSNYGYTF. This rearrangement joins TRBV29-1 to TRBJ1-2; the D gene is possibly TRBD1 (6 bases). The CDR3 covers 13 residues. Germline V gene lookup returns CDR1 SQVTM and CDR2 ANQGSEA.

This clonotype was seen repeatedly, ten times or more. The CDR3: CASSLEGANTGELFF. In DNA form, the CDR3 reads TGTGCCAGCAGCTTAGAGGGGGCGAACACCGGGGAGCTGTTTTTT. The gene calls are TRBV11-2 and TRBJ2-2; D might be TRBD1 or TRBD2, each matching 5 bases. Deletions cut 0 bases from V and 0 bases from J, with 5 bases between. The CDR3 spans 15 residues. Per germline, CDR1 SGHAT and CDR2 FQNNGV. The variable domain in full, with the rest retrieved from reference TRBV11-2 and TRBJ2-2, is EAGVAQSPRYKIIEKRQSVAFWCNPISGHATLYWYQQILGQGPKLLIQFQNNGVVDDSQLPKDRFSAERLKGVDSTLKIQPAKLEDSAVYLCASSLEGANTGELFFGEGSRLTVL.

A few counts support this clonotype. The chain carries TRBV27 and TRBJ2-7, with unresolved D. This CDR3 has 14 amino acids. Germline loops: CDR1 MNHEY, CDR2 SMNVEV (reference sequence). Trimming left V 7 bases short and J 1 base short, with 14 bases between. As DNA, the CDR3 is TGTGCCAGCAAAAGGGCTATCGATTCCTACGAGCAGTACTTC. Protein: CASKRAIDSYEQYF.

The chain is built from TRBV28 and TRBJ2-5, with 10 bases that match TRBD1. Trimming at V came to 5 bases and at J to 4 bases, leaving 10 bases not matched to a gene. CDR3 length: 16 amino acids. Germline CDR1 is MDHEN and CDR2 is SYDVKM. In nucleotides, the CDR3 is TGTGCCAGCAGTGCCACGGGACAGGGGATAGGAGAGACCCAGTACTTC. This encodes CASSATGQGIGETQYF.

Many counts were recorded for this clonotype. The chain recombines TRBV12-3 or TRBV12-4 with TRBJ1-1; no clear D gene. Trimming left V 6 bases short and J 0 bases short, with 14 bases between. The CDR3 consists of 15 residues. CDR3 nucleotides: TGTGCCAGCAGATTCACTACACGACTGAACACTGAAGCTTTCTTT. Translation: CASRFTTRLNTEAFF.

This clonotype was picked up many times. The V and J genes are TRBV12-3 or TRBV12-4 and TRBJ2-2; D gene unclear. The CDR3 has 11 residues. The V end lost 6 bases, the J end lost 6 bases, and 5 bases lay between the germline ends. The CDR3 DNA reads TGTGCCAGCAGAACGTCCGGGGAGCTGTTTTTT. It codes for CASRTSGELFF.

This clonotype was seen repeatedly, ten times or more. The chain combines TRBV6-5 with TRBJ2-7; D remains ambiguous. The CDR3 is 13 amino acids. In germline, CDR1 is MNHEY, CDR2 SVGAGI. Between the trimmed V and J ends, which lost 2 bases and 3 bases, there was a span of 8 bases. The CDR3 DNA reads as TGTGCCAGCAGTTACCCCCACAGCTACGAGCAGTACTTC. Protein product: CASSYPHSYEQYF.

The table lists this clonotype with many counts. The CDR3 DNA follows: TGCAGTGACGGGCACCGGGCCGACTACGAGCAGTACTTC. Protein sequence: CSDGHRADYEQYF. The chain has TRBV20-1 and TRBJ2-7; D gene ambiguous. V lost 7 bases, J lost 3 bases, and 16 bases lay in between. This CDR3 region has 13 residues. In germline, CDR1 is DFQATT, CDR2 SNEGSKA (reference sequence).

This clonotype was found a few times. The V call is TRBV12-3 or TRBV12-4, the J call TRBJ2-2; D may be TRBD2 (5 bases). There are 15 residues in the CDR3. Deletions cut 1 base from V and 6 bases from J, with 12 bases between. CDR3 sequence: CASSLVAKAAGELFF. The CDR3 DNA sequence: TGTGCCAGCAGTTTAGTGGCGAAAGCGGCCGGGGAGCTGTTTTTT.

This clonotype was seen just once. V gene TRBV9 combines with J gene TRBJ1-1; D is unresolved. The CDR3 is 13 amino acids. Trimming pared 3 bases from V and 5 bases from J, leaving 11 bases between. Germline CDR1 SGDLS, CDR2 YYNGEE. The CDR3 sequence is CASSGAPGTEAFF. The DNA of the CDR3 is TGTGCCAGCAGCGGGGCCCCGGGGACTGAAGCTTTCTTT.